This entry lists 19 T cell receptor beta chains sequenced from one sample in a study of neurological immune-mediated disorders. MiXCR, run by TCRdb on the 5' RACE reads, gives a single entry per CDR3 protein. Of about 62,000 distinct CDR3 sequences listed, less than 4% are singletons. The specimen sequenced was PBMCs. These TCRs come from a woman between 50 and 59 years old with multiple sclerosis.

This clonotype showed up many times. A much larger clonotype is one base distant, so this may be a read error. This sequence joins TRBV5-1 and TRBJ1-1; no firm D call. CDR1 is SGHRS and CDR2 is YFSETQ in the germline V gene. The CDR3 runs to 14 residues. Trimming stripped 3 bases from V and 2 bases from J, with 11 bases between. The CDR3 region is CASSWGKPNTEAFF. The DNA of the CDR3 is TGCGCCAGCAGCTGGGGAAAGCCAAACACTGAAGCTTTCTTT.

The V gene is TRBV14, the J gene TRBJ2-7; D is tentatively TRBD1 or TRBD2 (5 bases each). Between the trimmed V and J ends, which lost 0 bases and 3 bases, there was a span of 12 bases. CDR1 and CDR2 (germline): SGHDN, FVKESK. The CDR3 sequence is 15 residues long. The CDR3 DNA follows: TGTGCCAGCAGCCAAGACTGGGGGAAAGGCTACGAGCAGTACTTC. Translation: CASSQDWGKGYEQYF.

This clonotype has ten or more counts. The chain uses TRBV5-5 and TRBJ2-7; D is perhaps TRBD1 or TRBD2 (5 bases each). Per germline, CDR1 SGHKS and CDR2 YYEKEE (reference sequence). Trimming pared 0 bases from V and 6 bases from J, leaving 16 bases between. There are 15 residues in the CDR3. The CDR3 coding sequence is TGTGCCAGCAGCTTGGCCGGTAAGGGGAGAGGCGAGCAGTACTTC. Translating it yields CASSLAGKGRGEQYF.

At least ten counts were recorded for this clonotype. The rearrangement joins TRBV7-2 to TRBJ2-3; the match to TRBD2 covers 7 bases. V gave up 1 base and J gave up 1 base; unmatched junction bases: 5. Germline CDR1 is SGHTA and CDR2 is FQGNSA. CDR3 length: 16 amino acids. In nucleotides, the CDR3 is TGTGCCAGCAGCTTAGGTAGACTAGCTGGCACAGATACGCAGTATTTT. This codes for CASSLGRLAGTDTQYF.

This clonotype showed up many times. The V and J genes are TRBV20-1 and TRBJ2-7; unclear D gene. The germline gives CDR1 DFQATT, CDR2 SNEGSKA (reference sequence). This CDR3 is 13 amino acids long. The V end was cut by 5 bases, the J end by 4 bases, with 15 bases between. The DNA of the CDR3 is TGCAGTGCTCTTCCGGACCCCGTATACGAGCAGTACTTC. Amino acids: CSALPDPVYEQYF.

The V gene is TRBV20-1, the J gene TRBJ2-2; TRBD2 matches at 9 bases. The junction had 14 bases not matched to a gene; V was cut back by 8 bases and J by 4 bases. CDR3 length: 16 amino acids. CDR1 DFQATT and CDR2 SNEGSKA come from the germline V gene (reference sequence). The CDR3 is CSSPLPSGMSTGELFF. The CDR3 DNA follows: TGCAGTTCTCCTCTCCCTAGCGGGATGAGCACCGGGGAGCTGTTTTTT.

The chain carries TRBV28 and TRBJ1-1; D unclear. Trimming removed 7 bases from V and 7 bases from J, with 19 bases in between. From germline, CDR1 is MDHEN and CDR2 SYDVKM. This CDR3 has 14 amino acids. CDR3 region: CASTTPGRHIEAFF. For the CDR3, the DNA is TGTGCCAGCACAACGCCCGGGAGGCATATTGAAGCTTTCTTT.

This clonotype has a count of ten or more. This chain connects TRBV12-3 or TRBV12-4 to TRBJ1-1; D perhaps matches TRBD1 (6 bases). V lost 6 bases and J lost 3, with 11 bases in between. There are 13 residues in the CDR3. The CDR3 loop is CASSTTGHTEAFF. CDR3 nucleotide sequence: TGTGCCAGCAGCACGACAGGACACACTGAAGCTTTCTTT.

The table lists this clonotype with many counts. The rearrangement uses TRBV7-9 and TRBJ2-1; TRBD2 agrees at 7 bases. With V trimmed by 6 bases and J by 6 bases, 11 bases remained unmatched. The CDR3 is made up of 15 amino acids. Germline V gene data show CDR1 as SEHNR and CDR2 as FQNEAQ (reference sequence). CDR3 sequence reads: CASRGGRANANEQFF. CDR3 coding DNA: TGTGCCAGCAGGGGGGGGAGAGCGAATGCCAATGAGCAGTTCTTC.

This clonotype was recorded many times. The V gene is TRBV18, the J gene TRBJ2-3, with TRBD1 as a possible D gene (7 bases). Germline V gene lookup returns CDR1 KGHSH and CDR2 LQKENI. This CDR3 is 16 amino acids long. Trimming took 4 bases from V and 1 from J, leaving 15 bases between them. The CDR3: CASSRSGGFGTDTQYF. The CDR3 DNA reads as TGTGCCAGCTCACGATCAGGGGGGTTCGGCACAGATACGCAGTATTTT. The whole variable domain, filled in from reference TRBV18 and TRBJ2-3, reads NAGVMQNPRHLVRRRGQEARLRCSPMKGHSHVYWYRQLPEEGLKFMVYLQKENIIDESGMPKERFSAEFPKEGPSILRIQQVVRGDSAAYFCASSRSGGFGTDTQYFGPGTRLTVL.

This clonotype was seen at least ten times. The V call is TRBV5-1, the J call TRBJ1-5; TRBD1 might be the D (5 bases). The CDR3 contains 15 residues. Germline CDR1 reads SGHRS; CDR2 reads YFSETQ. V lost 6 bases, J lost 0 bases, and 13 bases lay in between. The DNA of the CDR3 is TGCGCCAGCACCCCGGGGGGATATAGCAATCAGCCCCAGCATTTT. It codes for CASTPGGYSNQPQHF.

This clonotype was counted a few times. The gene calls are TRBV12-3 or TRBV12-4 and TRBJ2-1, with D maybe TRBD2 (6 bases). Deletions cut 5 bases from V and 10 bases from J, with 18 bases between. The CDR3 is made up of 14 amino acids. CDR3 loop: CASSHPLGGEEQFF. The CDR3 DNA reads TGTGCCAGCAGTCACCCGCTGGGGGGAGAGGAGCAGTTCTTC.

This clonotype has ten or more counts. The V call is TRBV5-6, the J call TRBJ2-7; D gene uncertain. Germline-derived CDR1 and CDR2 are SGHDT and YYEEEE. The V gene lost 0 bases and the J gene lost 5 bases, with 3 bases spanning the gap. This CDR3 region has 11 residues. CDR3: CASSLGHEQYF. The CDR3 DNA sequence: TGTGCCAGCAGCTTGGGCCACGAGCAGTACTTC.

This clonotype was seen ten or more times. V gene TRBV20-1 combines with J gene TRBJ1-1; TRBD1 might be the D (5 bases). The CDR3 is 17 amino acids. V dropped 0 bases and J dropped 0 bases, with 17 bases sitting between them. CDR1 is DFQATT, CDR2 SNEGSKA, per germline (reference sequence). This CDR3 is CSARDLARQTVNTEAFF. The CDR3 DNA is TGCAGTGCTAGAGATTTGGCACGCCAGACAGTGAACACTGAAGCTTTCTTT.

This clonotype was detected ten times or more. The chain employs TRBV7-3 and TRBJ1-2, with 8 bases matching TRBD1. Germline values: CDR1 SGHTA, CDR2 FQGTGA. CDR3 size: 16 residues. V lost 5 bases, J lost 0 bases, and 8 bases stayed unmatched. The CDR3 reads CASSNGQGASNYGYTF. The CDR3 DNA sequence: TGTGCCAGCAGCAATGGACAGGGCGCTTCTAACTATGGCTACACCTTC.

This clonotype was recorded at least ten times. The junction differs from germline at one of its ends, possibly a read error. The V call is TRBV7-2, the J call TRBJ2-5; 9 bases are shared with TRBD2. Germline values: CDR1 SGHTA, CDR2 FQGNSA. The CDR3 is made up of 15 amino acids. CDR3: CASSLAGKFGETQYF. For the CDR3, the DNA is TGTGCCAGCAGCCTAGCGGGAAAATTCGGAGAGACCCAGTACTTC.

This clonotype was counted at least ten times. A read error may account for a junction end that differs from germline. The chain carries TRBV6-2 or TRBV6-3 and TRBJ1-5, with D possibly TRBD1 on 6 matching bases. In germline, CDR1 is MNHEY, CDR2 SVGEGT. There are 15 residues in the CDR3. The CDR3 sequence is CASRKATGSNQPQNF. CDR3 nucleotides: TGTGCCAGCAGGAAAGCAACAGGGAGCAATCAGCCCCAGAATTTT.

The genes are TRBV6-2 or TRBV6-3 and TRBJ2-5; 9 bases match TRBD1. The trim removed 7 bases at V and 2 bases at J, leaving 11 bases unmatched. Germline V gene data show CDR1 as MNHEY and CDR2 as SVGEGT. CDR3 length equals 16 residues. CDR3 sequence (DNA): TGTGCCAGCATCACGTGGACAGGGGCCATACAAGAGACCCAGTACTTC. Encoded protein: CASITWTGAIQETQYF.

There are a few counts of this clonotype. This chain uses TRBV3-1 with TRBJ2-7; 8 nucleotides line up with TRBD1. J was trimmed by 5 bases and V by 3 bases; bases with no gene match: 9. Germline V lookup: CDR1 LGHDT, CDR2 YNNKEL (reference sequence). The CDR3 extends over 15 amino acids. The CDR3 nucleotides are TGTGCCAGCAGCCACCCTGGACAGGGCTTCCACGAGCAGTACTTC. This sequence encodes CASSHPGQGFHEQYF.